Below are 5 T cell receptor beta chains sequenced from a single sample in a study of T cells of healthy individuals. Each CDR3 protein gets one entry after TCRdb re-called the 5' RACE reads with MiXCR. In the table there are about 53,000 distinct CDR3 sequences, roughly 14% of which are singletons. These receptors came from a human donor in good health.

The V call is TRBV2, the J call TRBJ2-1, with 7 bases matching TRBD1. This CDR3 is built from 13 residues. J gave up 7 bases and V 5 bases, and 5 bases lay outside the gene matches. Germline CDR1 and CDR2: SNHLY and FYNNEI. The CDR3 region has the DNA TGTGCCAGCAGTAACAACAGGGGTAATGAGCAGTTCTTC. It codes for CASSNNRGNEQFF.

In this sample, this clonotype turned up many times. The chain couples TRBV7-9 to TRBJ1-6; 8 bases map to TRBD1. CDR1 and CDR2 from the germline V gene are SEHNR and FQNEAQ (reference sequence). The CDR3 has 17 amino acids. V shed 4 bases and J 7 bases; nucleotides not matched to a gene: 12. The CDR3 sequence is CASSSTPPGQANSPLHF. CDR3 sequence (DNA): TGTGCCAGCAGCTCGACCCCACCGGGACAGGCCAATTCACCCCTCCACTTT.

This clonotype has a count of ten or more. The chain recombines TRBV10-3 with TRBJ2-1; 8 bases agree with TRBD2. In germline, CDR1 is ENHRY, CDR2 SYGVKD. Losses at the gene ends were 10 bases for V and 2 bases for J; bases not matched to a gene: 4. The CDR3 covers 13 residues. CDR3 DNA: TGTGCCACTTTAGCGGGAACCTACAATGAGCAGTTCTTC. Its protein is CATLAGTYNEQFF.

The chain carries TRBV4-3 and TRBJ2-7; D unresolved. The CDR3 runs to 13 residues. In germline, CDR1 is LGHNA, CDR2 YSLEER. Between the trimmed V and J ends, which lost 0 bases and 3 bases, there was a span of 6 bases. The CDR3 nucleotides read TGCGCCAGCAGCCAAGATGGGAACTACGAGCAGTACTTC. Translation: CASSQDGNYEQYF.

This clonotype came up many times. The V and J genes are TRBV4-1 and TRBJ1-3; D gene ambiguous. Germline lookup yields CDR1 MGHRA and CDR2 YSYEKL. The V end was cut by 5 bases, the J end by 4 bases, with 18 bases between. The CDR3 is 16 amino acids. The CDR3 here is CASSGARTPWGNTIYF. The CDR3 bases are TGCGCCAGCAGCGGAGCCAGGACTCCCTGGGGAAACACCATATATTTT.